This is a list of T cell receptor beta chains from one sample in a study of T cell changes during pregnancy in multiple sclerosis. Assay: immunoSEQ multiplex PCR; the TCRdb copy retains only in-frame clones and omits some. The sample records tens of thousands of clones, 90% to 95% being singletons. The sequences come from CD4+ T cells from peripheral blood mononuclear cells, collected before pregnancy. The receptors were sampled from a female donor with multiple sclerosis, enrolled in a pregnancy study. The CDR3 runs from the conserved cysteine through the conserved F or W. D genes are given only for firm matches. Clone size, where shown, is once, few, many, or a class for clones that have expanded.

V,size,J,D,CDR3,DNA
TRBV5-8,few,TRBJ1-1,TRBD1,CASSSRGRGEAFF,TGTGCCAGCAGCTCCAGGGGGCGCGGCGAAGCTTTCTTT
TRBV11-2,NA,TRBJ1-3,TRBD1,CASSLLGTVPGNTIYF,TGTGCCAGCAGCTTACTAGGGACAGTCCCTGGAAACACCATATATTTT
TRBV7-3,NA,TRBJ2-5,TRBD2,CASSSGIAGGQETQYF,TGTGCCAGCAGCTCCGGGATAGCGGGGGGCCAAGAGACCCAGTACTTC
TRBV19,NA,TRBJ1-2,NA,CASSIAAGNYGYTF,TGTGCCAGTAGTATAGCAGCGGGCAACTATGGCTACACCTTC
TRBV7-3,NA,TRBJ1-1,NA,CASSPSGGASTEAFF,TGTGCCAGCAGCCCGTCGGGGGGGGCGAGCACTGAAGCTTTCTTT
TRBV5-4,NA,TRBJ1-1,NA,CASSLGPGTIMNTEAFF,TGTGCCAGCAGCTTGGGTCCCGGGACTATAATGAACACTGAAGCTTTCTTT
TRBV4-3,NA,TRBJ1-2,TRBD1,CASSHPWAGGEGYTF,TGCGCCAGCAGCCACCCCTGGGCAGGGGGAGAGGGCTACACCTTC
TRBV7-2,once,TRBJ1-2,NA,CASSLVPSYGYTF,TGTGCCAGCAGCTTAGTACCGAGCTATGGCTACACCTTC
TRBV18,NA,TRBJ1-3,TRBD1,CASSPGTGGNTIYF,TGTGCCAGCTCACCCGGGACAGGAGGAAACACCATATATTTT
TRBV19,once,TRBJ2-1,TRBD2,CASSIESSGGVYNEQFF,TGTGCCAGTAGTATAGAGTCTAGCGGGGGGGTCTACAATGAGCAGTTCTTC
TRBV6-6,NA,TRBJ1-4,NA,CASSYGAGLEKLFF,TGTGCCAGCAGTTACGGTGCAGGCCTCGAAAAACTGTTTTTT
TRBV19,NA,TRBJ2-7,NA,CASSRGSYEQYF,TGTGCCAGTAGTCGGGGTTCCTACGAGCAGTACTTC
TRBV7-3,NA,TRBJ2-7,TRBD1,CASSLLGGDSYEQYF,TGTGCCAGCAGCTTATTAGGGGGCGACTCCTACGAGCAGTACTTC
TRBV23-1,NA,TRBJ1-5,NA,CASSQSLSSPQHF,TGCGCCAGCAGTCAATCGCTTTCGAGTCCCCAGCATTTT
TRBV30,NA,TRBJ2-7,NA,CAWNRDPSSYEQYF,TGTGCCTGGAACCGAGACCCTAGCTCCTACGAGCAGTACTTC
TRBV5-8,NA,TRBJ2-4,TRBD1,CASREGQGTLWAKNIQYF,TGTGCCAGCAGGGAGGGACAGGGGACCCTTTGGGCCAAAAACATTCAGTACTTC
TRBV6-5,once,TRBJ2-5,TRBD2,CASSYAGLAGQETQYF,TGTGCCAGCAGTTACGCGGGGCTAGCGGGGCAAGAGACCCAGTACTTC
TRBV6-6,NA,TRBJ2-7,TRBD2,CASSPGALAGSYEQYF,TGTGCCAGCAGTCCCGGGGCCCTAGCGGGTTCCTACGAGCAGTACTTC
TRBV19,once,TRBJ2-3,TRBD2,CASSGTSGGATDTQYF,TGTGCCAGTAGTGGGACTAGCGGGGGGGCTACAGATACGCAGTATTTT
TRBV9,NA,TRBJ1-3,NA,CASSVAVTERNTIYF,TGTGCCAGCAGCGTAGCTGTGACAGAAAGAAACACCATATATTTT
TRBV18,NA,TRBJ2-7,NA,CASSLLSTDLKEQYF,TGTGCCAGCTCCCTGCTTTCGACAGACCTGAAGGAGCAGTACTTC
TRBV5-4,NA,TRBJ2-1,NA,CASSFRYNEQFF,TGTGCCAGCAGCTTCCGGTACAATGAGCAGTTCTTC
TRBV11-1,NA,TRBJ2-5,NA,CASSLKGREETQYF,TGTGCCAGCAGCTTAAAAGGCAGGGAAGAGACCCAGTACTTC
TRBV7-6,NA,TRBJ1-2,NA,CASRDRSGGYTF,TGTGCCAGCCGAGACAGGTCGGGCGGCTACACCTTC
TRBV12-5,NA,TRBJ1-1,NA,CASGFKPGVDTEAFF,TGTGCTAGTGGTTTTAAGCCCGGGGTGGACACTGAAGCTTTCTTT
TRBV5-1,NA,TRBJ2-3,NA,CASSSGPPTDTQYF,TGCGCCAGCAGCAGCGGTCCTCCCACAGATACGCAGTATTTT
TRBV6-1,NA,TRBJ2-2,TRBD2,CASSRGGTNTGELFF,TGTGCCAGCAGTCGCGGGGGGACCAACACCGGGGAGCTGTTTTTT
TRBV15,NA,TRBJ2-1,TRBD2,CATSRTSGGYNEQFF,TGTGCCACCAGCAGAACTAGCGGGGGTTACAATGAGCAGTTCTTC
TRBV7-6,NA,TRBJ1-5,NA,CASSFGGDNQPQHF,TGTGCCAGCAGCTTTGGAGGGGACAATCAGCCCCAGCATTTT
TRBV30,NA,TRBJ2-4,TRBD2,CAWSPGGHIQYF,TGTGCCTGGAGTCCGGGGGGGCACATTCAGTACTTC
TRBV9,NA,TRBJ2-2,TRBD2,CASSALAGGLNTGELFF,TGTGCCAGCAGCGCCTTAGCGGGGGGACTGAACACCGGGGAGCTGTTTTTT
TRBV4-3,NA,TRBJ2-1,NA,CASSHDWRGVRSDEQFF,TGCGCTAGCAGCCATGACTGGAGGGGCGTCCGTAGTGATGAGCAGTTCTTC
TRBV4-1,NA,TRBJ2-5,TRBD2,CASSHPGLAGGPGRETQYF,TGCGCCAGCAGCCATCCCGGACTAGCGGGGGGGCCGGGCAGGGAGACCCAGTACTTC
TRBV9,NA,TRBJ2-3,NA,CASSVATGLLNTDTQYF,TGTGCCAGCAGCGTAGCTACGGGACTCCTAAACACAGATACGCAGTATTTT
TRBV7-3,NA,TRBJ1-1,NA,CASSSGVNTEAFF,TGTGCCAGCAGCTCGGGGGTGAACACTGAAGCTTTCTTT
TRBV7-9,NA,TRBJ2-1,NA,CASSLARGLYNEQFF,TGTGCCAGCAGCTTAGCGCGTGGGCTGTACAATGAGCAGTTCTTC
TRBV7-3,few,TRBJ1-1,NA,CASSLRGDTEAFF,TGTGCCAGCAGCTTACGGGGGGACACTGAAGCTTTCTTT
TRBV29-1,NA,TRBJ1-4,TRBD1,CSAWRGGEKLFF,TGCAGCGCGTGGAGAGGGGGCGAAAAACTGTTTTTT
TRBV2,NA,TRBJ1-1,NA,CASSDRLNTEAFF,TGTGCCAGCAGCGACAGACTGAACACTGAAGCTTTCTTT
TRBV6-5,NA,TRBJ1-2,NA,CASSYTSGGPYYGYTF,TGTGCCAGCAGCTACACCAGCGGCGGCCCCTACTATGGCTACACCTTC
TRBV19,NA,TRBJ2-1,TRBD1,CASRRTGSYNEQFF,TGTGCCAGTAGAAGGACAGGGTCCTACAATGAGCAGTTCTTC
TRBV9,NA,TRBJ1-1,TRBD1,CASSPRTGGGTEAFF,TGTGCCAGCAGCCCCAGGACAGGGGGAGGTACTGAAGCTTTCTTT
TRBV18,NA,TRBJ2-3,TRBD1,CASSSEGTGARGTQYF,TGTGCCAGCTCCTCCGAAGGGACAGGGGCCCGTGGTACGCAGTATTTT
TRBV7-2,NA,TRBJ2-3,TRBD2,CASSLMAWGGTQYF,TGTGCCAGCAGTCTAATGGCGTGGGGGGGTACGCAGTATTTT
TRBV7-3,NA,TRBJ1-2,NA,CASSIGVFGYTF,TGTGCCAGCAGCATAGGGGTCTTTGGCTACACCTTC
TRBV18,NA,TRBJ1-2,TRBD1,CASSPSRQGTNYGYTF,TGTGCCAGCTCACCCTCCCGACAGGGGACTAACTATGGCTACACCTTC